A selection of T cell receptor beta chains follows, all from one sample in a study of blood T cell repertoires in COVID-19. The table came from immunoSEQ multiplex PCR; TCRdb's copy has only in-frame clones and leaves some out. The profile shows about 160,000 clones, 76% of them singletons. Sequenced material: peripheral blood. These receptors originate from an elderly woman with acute or convalescent COVID-19. The CDR3 runs from the conserved cysteine through the conserved F or W. A D gene is named only where the DNA matches it firmly. Expanded clones are given a class, and other clones once, few, many or no size at all.

v_call	cdr3_length	clone_size	j_call	d_call	cdr3_aa	cdr3_nt
TRBV2	14	NA	TRBJ2-2	NA	CASSEAGRVGELFF	TGTGCCAGCAGTGAAGCTGGGAGAGTCGGGGAGCTGTTTTTT
TRBV7-2	12	once	TRBJ2-1	NA	CASSLDGPEQFF	TGTGCCAGCAGCTTAGATGGGCCCGAGCAGTTCTTC
TRBV28	14	NA	TRBJ1-1	TRBD1	CASTRQGMNTEAFF	TGTGCCAGCACAAGACAGGGTATGAACACTGAAGCTTTCTTT
TRBV2	14	NA	TRBJ2-1	TRBD2	CASRGTSGPNEQFF	TGTGCCAGCAGGGGGACTAGCGGGCCCAATGAGCAGTTCTTC
TRBV28	13	NA	TRBJ1-1	TRBD1	CASRAGQGGEAFF	TGTGCCAGCCGGGCAGGACAGGGTGGTGAAGCTTTCTTT
TRBV20-1	14	NA	TRBJ1-5	NA	CSASWGSGNQPQHF	TGCAGTGCTAGTTGGGGCAGCGGCAATCAGCCCCAGCATTTT
TRBV5-1	15	few	TRBJ1-4	TRBD1	CASSTTGGIREKLFF	TGCGCCAGCAGCACTACAGGGGGTATTCGGGAAAAACTGTTTTTT
TRBV5-1	14	few	TRBJ2-7	TRBD1	CASSKDRPSYEQYF	TGCGCCAGCAGCAAGGACAGGCCTTCCTACGAGCAGTACTTC
TRBV18	14	NA	TRBJ1-5	NA	CASSPGQKTQPQHF	TGTGCCAGCTCACCGGGCCAGAAAACTCAGCCCCAGCATTTT
TRBV5-6	17	NA	TRBJ2-1	NA	CASSDSVAGGIYNEQFF	TGTGCCAGCAGCGATTCAGTAGCCGGAGGGATCTACAATGAGCAGTTCTTC
TRBV6-5	13	NA	TRBJ2-3	TRBD2	CASGRAMADTQYF	TGTGCCAGCGGGAGGGCCATGGCAGATACGCAGTATTTT
TRBV19	18	NA	TRBJ2-5	NA	CASSIKARDSGARETQYF	TGTGCCAGTAGTATAAAGGCCCGAGACTCGGGTGCTAGAGAGACCCAGTACTTC
TRBV5-6	15	NA	TRBJ2-7	NA	CASSLVGLGTYEQYF	TGTGCCAGCAGCTTAGTAGGACTGGGAACCTACGAGCAGTACTTC
TRBV2	15	NA	TRBJ1-6	NA	CASSAAGSGNSPLHF	TGTGCCAGCAGTGCAGCGGGCAGCGGTAATTCACCCCTCCACTTT
TRBV7-8	13	NA	TRBJ1-5	NA	CASSLASDQPQHF	TGTGCCAGCAGCTTAGCGTCCGATCAGCCCCAGCATTTT
TRBV11-2	15	NA	TRBJ2-7	TRBD2	CASSLGSSGSWEQYF	TGTGCCAGCAGCTTAGGTTCTAGCGGGAGTTGGGAGCAGTACTTC
TRBV27	13	once	TRBJ2-2	TRBD1	CASRGQGTGELFF	TGTGCCAGCAGGGGACAGGGCACCGGGGAGCTGTTTTTT
TRBV2	15	NA	TRBJ2-7	TRBD1	CASSEGNRGPYEQYF	TGTGCCAGCAGTGAAGGGAACAGGGGGCCCTACGAGCAGTACTTC
TRBV5-1	17	NA	TRBJ2-6	TRBD1	CASSGTGDLSGANVLTF	TGCGCCAGCAGCGGGACAGGGGATCTCTCTGGGGCCAACGTCCTGACTTTC
TRBV7-9	14	NA	TRBJ2-1	NA	CASSPDQGWDEQFF	TGTGCCAGCAGCCCCGATCAGGGTTGGGATGAGCAGTTCTTC
TRBV9	17	NA	TRBJ2-1	NA	CASSVAASASSYNEQFF	TGTGCCAGCAGCGTAGCGGCTAGCGCGAGCTCCTACAATGAGCAGTTCTTC
TRBV12-3/TRBV12-4	13	NA	TRBJ2-5	NA	CASSLKLGETQYF	TGTGCCAGCAGTTTGAAGCTCGGGGAGACCCAGTACTTC
TRBV2	16	NA	TRBJ2-7	TRBD2	CASRRTSGGVIYEQYF	TGTGCCAGCAGGCGGACTAGCGGGGGGGTGATCTACGAGCAGTACTTC
TRBV10-3	12	NA	TRBJ1-4	TRBD1	CASRDRVMQLFF	TGTGCCAGCCGGGACAGGGTCATGCAACTGTTTTTT
TRBV5-1	15	NA	TRBJ2-1	NA	CASSESNRDNNEQFF	TGCGCCAGCAGCGAGTCCAACAGGGATAACAATGAGCAGTTCTTC
TRBV3-1/TRBV3-2	15	NA	TRBJ2-2	TRBD1	CASGKGQVYTGELFF	TGTGCCAGCGGGAAAGGACAGGTGTACACCGGGGAGCTGTTTTTT
TRBV5-4	12	few	TRBJ1-2	NA	CASSRDIDGYTF	TGTGCCAGCAGCCGGGACATTGATGGCTACACCTTC
TRBV6-5	14	NA	TRBJ1-2	TRBD1	CASTRQGGFNGYTF	TGTGCCAGCACCCGACAGGGAGGATTCAATGGCTACACCTTC
TRBV5-1	16	NA	TRBJ2-3	NA	CASSLGGQSSTDTQYF	TGCGCCAGCAGCTTGGGAGGACAGTCTAGCACAGATACGCAGTATTTT
TRBV19	12	NA	TRBJ1-4	NA	CASRPSGEKLFF	TGTGCCAGTAGGCCTAGCGGCGAAAAACTGTTTTTT
TRBV6-5	15	NA	TRBJ1-2	NA	CASKIGKRSNYGYTF	TGTGCCAGCAAAATAGGAAAGCGATCTAACTATGGCTACACCTTC
TRBV18	11	NA	TRBJ1-4	NA	CASSGGEKLFF	TGTGCCAGCTCCGGGGGTGAAAAACTGTTTTTT
TRBV7-9	14	NA	TRBJ1-4	NA	CASSLAGRVEKLFF	TGTGCCAGCAGCTTAGCTGGTCGGGTTGAAAAACTGTTTTTT
TRBV7-9	14	few	TRBJ2-2	NA	CASSFGRNTGELFF	TGTGCCAGCAGCTTTGGCAGAAACACCGGGGAGCTGTTTTTT
TRBV19	17	few	TRBJ1-5	NA	CASSPRGDYYSNQPQHF	TGTGCCAGTAGTCCACGGGGGGACTATTATAGCAATCAGCCCCAGCATTTT
TRBV7-3	14	few	TRBJ2-7	NA	CASSPQGGAYEQYF	TGTGCCAGCAGCCCTCAGGGGGGCGCCTACGAGCAGTACTTC
TRBV18	15	few	TRBJ1-2	NA	CASSTMGLSNYGYTF	TGTGCCAGCTCCACCATGGGGCTATCTAACTATGGCTACACCTTC
TRBV5-6	14	NA	TRBJ1-1	NA	CASSETGLNTEAFF	TGTGCCAGCAGCGAGACAGGACTGAACACTGAAGCTTTCTTT
TRBV5-5	14	NA	TRBJ2-3	TRBD1	CASSLGTGHDTQYF	TGTGCCAGCAGCTTGGGGACAGGGCACGATACGCAGTATTTT
TRBV7-3	16	once	TRBJ2-5	NA	CASSLTGRGPQETQYF	TGTGCCAGCAGCTTAACCGGGCGGGGACCGCAAGAGACCCAGTACTTC
TRBV5-1	15	NA	TRBJ1-2	NA	CASSSLDGVGYGYTF	TGCGCCAGCAGCTCCCTCGACGGAGTTGGCTATGGCTACACCTTC
TRBV3-1/TRBV3-2	16	NA	TRBJ1-2	NA	CASSQAPRLRDDGYTF	TGTGCCAGCAGCCAAGCCCCCCGTCTGCGGGACGATGGCTACACCTTC
TRBV2	15	NA	TRBJ1-6	NA	CASSETRDSGSPLHF	TGTGCCAGCAGTGAGACGAGGGATAGTGGTTCACCCCTCCACTTT
TRBV7-8	15	NA	TRBJ2-6	NA	CASSPTLSGANVLTF	TGTGCCAGCAGCCCAACCCTATCTGGGGCCAACGTCCTGACTTTC
TRBV11-1	12	few	TRBJ2-1	NA	CASSLDGYEQFF	TGTGCCAGCAGCTTAGACGGGTACGAGCAGTTCTTC
TRBV5-1	17	NA	TRBJ1-4	TRBD1	CASSLATGQGWGEKLFF	TGCGCCAGCAGCTTGGCCACGGGACAGGGTTGGGGTGAAAAACTGTTTTTT
TRBV9	13	few	TRBJ1-1	NA	CASSSGIGTEAFF	TGTGCCAGCAGCTCCGGGATCGGGACTGAAGCTTTCTTT
TRBV21-1	15	NA	TRBJ1-4	NA	CASSREGQLNEKLFF	TGTGCCAGCTCACGCGAGGGACAGCTCAATGAAAAACTGTTTTTT
TRBV5-4	16	NA	TRBJ2-1	TRBD2	CASSLGLAGGYNEQFF	TGTGCCAGCAGCTTGGGTCTGGCGGGAGGCTACAATGAGCAGTTCTTC